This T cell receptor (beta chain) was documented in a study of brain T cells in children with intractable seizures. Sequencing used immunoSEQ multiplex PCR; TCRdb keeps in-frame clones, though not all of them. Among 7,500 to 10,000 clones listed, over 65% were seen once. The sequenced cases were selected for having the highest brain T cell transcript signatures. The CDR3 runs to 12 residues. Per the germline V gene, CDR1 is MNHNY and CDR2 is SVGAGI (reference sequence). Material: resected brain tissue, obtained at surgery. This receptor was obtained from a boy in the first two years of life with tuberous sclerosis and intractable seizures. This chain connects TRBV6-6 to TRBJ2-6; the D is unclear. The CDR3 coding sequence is TGTGCGATACGATCTGGGGCCAACGTCCTGACTTTC. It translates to CAIRSGANVLTF.